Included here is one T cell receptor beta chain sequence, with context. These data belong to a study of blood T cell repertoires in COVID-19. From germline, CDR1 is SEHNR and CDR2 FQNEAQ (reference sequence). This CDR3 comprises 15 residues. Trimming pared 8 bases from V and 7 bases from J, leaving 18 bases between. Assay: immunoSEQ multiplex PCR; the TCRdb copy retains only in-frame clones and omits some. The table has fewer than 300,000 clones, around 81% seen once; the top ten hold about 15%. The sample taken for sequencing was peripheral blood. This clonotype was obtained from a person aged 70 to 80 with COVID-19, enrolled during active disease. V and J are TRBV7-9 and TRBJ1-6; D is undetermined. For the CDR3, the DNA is TGTGCCAGCCAACTCCACGGCGGTTCCAATTCACCCCTCCACTTT. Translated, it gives CASQLHGGSNSPLHF.